These 26 T cell receptor beta chains share one sample of origin, sequenced in a study of blood T cell repertoires in COVID-19. Sequencing used immunoSEQ multiplex PCR; TCRdb keeps in-frame clones, though not all of them. This repertoire shows 350,000 to 400,000 clones, around 87% found once; its top ten account for around 2%. Specimen: PBMCs or T cells enriched from blood (not recorded which). These receptors all come from a man in his forties or fifties in a cohort exposed to, infected with or recovered from COVID-19 (not recorded which).

The chain combines TRBV12-5 with TRBJ2-7, with D maybe TRBD1 (6 bases). This CDR3 spans 13 amino acids. Germline CDR1 and CDR2: LGHNT and FRNRAP. The V gene lost 6 bases and the J gene lost 6 bases, with 15 bases spanning the gap. CDR3 protein: CASGPLLGGEQYF. The CDR3 DNA reads as TGTGCTAGTGGACCCTTATTAGGGGGCGAGCAGTACTTC. Using reference TRBV12-5 and TRBJ2-7 for the parts outside the CDR3, the full variable domain is DARVTQTPRHKVTEMGQEVTMRCQPILGHNTVFWYRQTMMQGLELLAYFRNRAPLDDSGMPKDRFSAEMPDATLATLKIQPSEPRDSAVYFCASGPLLGGEQYFGPGTRLTVT.

The CDR3 is CASSDKPRLASYEQYF. The CDR3 bases are TGTGCCAGCAGTGATAAGCCCAGGCTAGCGTCCTACGAGCAGTACTTC. The gene calls are TRBV6-1 and TRBJ2-7, with D perhaps TRBD2 (6 bases). V was shortened by 3 bases and J by 1 base, with 16 bases between the two germline ends. CDR3 length: 16 amino acids. Germline CDR1 MNHNS, CDR2 SASEGT.

This clone was seen just once. The genes are TRBV5-4 and TRBJ2-3; D perhaps matches TRBD2 (5 bases). Germline V lookup: CDR1 SGHNT, CDR2 YYREEE (reference sequence). Trimming cost V 4 bases and J 2 bases, with 8 bases left between them. This CDR3 is built from 13 residues. The CDR3 spells CASSRAATDTQYF. The CDR3 bases are TGTGCCAGCAGCAGAGCGGCCACAGATACGCAGTATTTT.

The chain has TRBV19 and TRBJ2-1; D is perhaps TRBD1 (5 bases). Trimming cost V 3 bases and J 5 bases, with 8 bases left between them. Germline lookup yields CDR1 LNHDA and CDR2 SQIVND (reference sequence). The CDR3 loop spans 13 amino acids. CDR3 region: CASSMGQHNEQFF. For the CDR3, the DNA is TGTGCCAGTAGTATGGGGCAGCACAATGAGCAGTTCTTC.

The rearrangement links TRBV29-1 to TRBJ2-2; 12 bases are shared with TRBD1. The CDR3 runs 14 residues. From germline, CDR1 is SQVTM and CDR2 ANQGSEA. J lost 7 bases, V lost 5 bases, and 5 bases had no gene match. CDR3 in DNA: TGCAGCGTTACCGGGACAGGGGGCGGCGGGGAGCTGTTTTTT. It yields the protein CSVTGTGGGGELFF.

This chain connects TRBV19 to TRBJ1-5; 9 nucleotides match TRBD1. Trimming removed 4 bases from V and 6 bases from J; junction bases left unmatched: 10. CDR1 is LNHDA, CDR2 SQIVND, per germline (reference sequence). The CDR3 covers 16 residues. CDR3 sequence: CASSTKRTGESQPQHF. The CDR3 DNA reads TGTGCCAGTAGTACTAAAAGGACAGGGGAAAGTCAGCCCCAGCATTTT. Complete variable domain (other parts from reference TRBV19 and TRBJ1-5): DGGITQSPKYLFRKEGQNVTLSCEQNLNHDAMYWYRQDPGQGLRLIYYSQIVNDFQKGDIAEGYSVSREKKESFPLTVTSAQKNPTAFYLCASSTKRTGESQPQHFGDGTRLSIL.

This clone was picked up a small number of times. This chain uses TRBV9 with TRBJ2-1; TRBD2 aligns across 13 bases. V lost 4 bases to trimming and J lost 9 bases; unmatched junction nucleotides: 10. From germline, CDR1 is SGDLS and CDR2 YYNGEE. The CDR3 consists of 16 residues. The CDR3 coding sequence is TGTGCCAGCAGCATCTCAGGGGGGACTAGCGGGATTGAGCAGTTCTTC. Its translation: CASSISGGTSGIEQFF.

V is TRBV21-1 and J is TRBJ1-5. TRBV21-1 is deemed a pseudogene. The CDR3 covers 15 residues. The CDR3 sequence: CASKNRGFSNQPQHF. In DNA, the CDR3 is TGTGCCAGCAAAAACAGAGGGTTTAGCAATCAGCCCCAGCATTTT.

The chain has TRBV5-1 and TRBJ2-7; 8 bases map to TRBD1. Germline V gives CDR1 SGHRS, CDR2 YFSETQ. The CDR3 loop spans 15 amino acids. The ends lost 3 bases at V and 0 bases at J; junction bases unmatched: 5. CDR3 amino acids: CASSWTGLSSYEQYF. In DNA form, the CDR3 reads TGCGCCAGCAGCTGGACAGGGTTAAGCTCCTACGAGCAGTACTTC.

The V gene is TRBV5-1, the J gene TRBJ2-7, with D unresolved. In germline, CDR1 is SGHRS, CDR2 YFSETQ. The CDR3 loop spans 14 amino acids. V was clipped by 7 bases and J by 2 bases, with 16 bases between them. As DNA, the CDR3 is TGCGCCAGCCGACTGTCCGAGTCAGCCTACGAGCAGTACTTC. Encoded protein: CASRLSESAYEQYF.

The V gene is TRBV5-4, the J gene TRBJ1-4; D call uncertain. Looked up from germline, CDR1 is SGHNT and CDR2 is YYREEE (reference sequence). The CDR3 covers 14 residues. V lost 3 bases and J 6 bases, leaving 12 bases between the germline ends. The CDR3 loop is CASSSGFGDEKLFF. CDR3 in DNA: TGTGCCAGCAGCTCGGGTTTCGGGGATGAAAAACTGTTTTTT.

The chain is built from TRBV11-2 and TRBJ1-6; unclear D gene. CDR1 and CDR2 from the germline V gene are SGHAT and FQNNGV. The CDR3 has 15 amino acids. V lost 0 bases to trimming and J lost 4 bases, with 7 bases between them. CDR3 in amino acids: CASSLEQSYNSPLHF. For the CDR3, the DNA is TGTGCCAGCAGCTTAGAACAGTCGTATAATTCACCCCTCCACTTT.

The V and J genes are TRBV30 and TRBJ1-6; maybe TRBD1 (5 bases). Trimming stripped 7 bases from V and 10 bases from J, with 20 bases between. Germline V gene lookup returns CDR1 GTSNPN and CDR2 SVGIG (reference sequence). The CDR3 spans 14 residues. The CDR3 sequence is CALSVGGSKSPLHF. For the CDR3, the DNA is TGTGCCTTGAGCGTGGGGGGGTCTAAGTCACCCCTCCACTTT.

This chain uses TRBV5-1 with TRBJ1-1; a weak D match, TRBD1 (5 bases). This CDR3 is built from 14 residues. V was trimmed by 2 bases and J by 1 base, leaving 9 bases between them. Per germline, CDR1 SGHRS and CDR2 YFSETQ. The CDR3 is CASSLLTENTEAFF. Here the CDR3 DNA reads TGCGCCAGCAGCTTATTGACAGAGAACACTGAAGCTTTCTTT. The full variable domain, with the rest looked up from reference TRBV5-1 and TRBJ1-1, is KAGVTQTPRYLIKTRGQQVTLSCSPISGHRSVSWYQQTPGQGLQFLFEYFSETQRNKGNFPGRFSGRQFSNSRSEMNVSTLELGDSALYLCASSLLTENTEAFFGQGTRLTVV.

J is TRBJ1-1 and V is TRBV5-1; weak D call: TRBD1 (5 bases). Between the trimmed V and J ends, which lost 0 bases and 6 bases, there was a span of 9 bases. The CDR3 loop spans 13 amino acids. Germline V lookup: CDR1 SGHRS, CDR2 YFSETQ. The CDR3 reads CASSLAGYSEAFF. For the CDR3, the DNA is TGCGCCAGCAGCTTGGCAGGGTACTCTGAAGCTTTCTTT.

The J gene is TRBJ1-1, the V gene TRBV27, with D perhaps TRBD1 (5 bases). Germline-derived CDR1 and CDR2 are MNHEY and SMNVEV (reference sequence). Trimming took off 3 bases at V and 4 bases at J, with 9 bases between the two ends. The CDR3 is 13 amino acids. The CDR3 here is CASSFREPTEAFF. The CDR3, as DNA: TGTGCCAGCAGTTTCAGGGAACCCACTGAAGCTTTCTTT.

The chain carries TRBV5-5 and TRBJ1-4; 8 nucleotides align to TRBD1. This CDR3 is 15 amino acids long. Trimming cost V 0 bases and J 7 bases; bases outside gene matches: 5. Germline values: CDR1 SGHKS, CDR2 YYEKEE (reference sequence). This CDR3 is CASSLGDRWTEKLFF. The CDR3 coding sequence is TGTGCCAGCAGCTTGGGGGACAGGTGGACTGAAAAACTGTTTTTT. The variable domain in full, completed from reference TRBV5-5 and TRBJ1-4, reads DAGVTQSPTHLIKTRGQQVTLRCSPISGHKSVSWYQQVLGQGPQFIFQYYEKEERGRGNFPDRFSARQFPNYSSELNVNALLLGDSALYLCASSLGDRWTEKLFFGSGTQLSVL.

V and J are TRBV10-3 and TRBJ2-5, with 7 nucleotides matching TRBD1. Germline CDR1 and CDR2: ENHRY and SYGVKD. There are 14 residues in the CDR3. The J segment lost 2 bases and the V segment lost 8 bases, leaving 8 bases of the junction unmatched. CDR3 DNA: TGTGCCATCGGCCGACGACAGGGTCAAGAGACCCAGTACTTC. Translated, it gives CAIGRRQGQETQYF.

This clone was picked up many times. Other DNA sequences in this sample translate to the same CDR3. DNA of the CDR3: TGTGCCAGCAGCTTGACAAGTGGAACCTACGAGCAGTACTTC. Its protein product is CASSLTSGTYEQYF. J is TRBJ2-7 and V is TRBV7-9, with D uncertain. This CDR3 region has 14 residues. Germline loops: CDR1 SEHNR, CDR2 FQNEAQ (reference sequence). V dropped 3 bases and J dropped 2 bases, with 11 bases sitting between them.

CDR3: CAISESVEMNSPLHF. DNA for the CDR3: TGTGCCATCAGTGAGTCGGTGGAGATGAATTCACCCCTCCACTTT. The chain has TRBV10-3 and TRBJ1-6, with D uncertain. Trimming pared 0 bases from V and 7 bases from J, leaving 10 bases between. Germline V gene lookup returns CDR1 ENHRY and CDR2 SYGVKD. The CDR3 is made up of 15 amino acids.

The chain carries TRBV28 and TRBJ1-2; 7 bases map to TRBD1. The CDR3 loop spans 17 amino acids. Losses at the gene ends were 1 base for V and 7 bases for J; bases not matched to a gene: 15. From germline, CDR1 is MDHEN and CDR2 SYDVKM. CDR3 sequence (DNA): TGTGCCAGCAGTTTATTTTCTCGGAGTCAGGGGGTCGGTGGCTACACCTTC. Translating gives CASSLFSRSQGVGGYTF.

The chain links TRBV10-3 to TRBJ1-1, with TRBD1 matching 7 bases. There are 14 residues in the CDR3. CDR1 and CDR2 from the germline V gene are ENHRY and SYGVKD. Unmatched junction bases numbered 6, after V lost 8 bases and J lost 0 bases. The CDR3 nucleotides are TGTGCCATCGTAGGGGACAGCATGAACACTGAAGCTTTCTTT. Translated, it gives CAIVGDSMNTEAFF.

The CDR3 coding sequence is TGCGCCAGCAGCTACCGGGACAGCTCCTACAATGAGCAGTTCTTC. Translating it yields CASSYRDSSYNEQFF. This rearrangement joins TRBV5-1 to TRBJ2-1, with 7 bases that match TRBD1. After removal of 3 bases from V and 0 bases from J, the junction contained 3 bases not matched to a gene. Germline assignment: CDR1 SGHRS and CDR2 YFSETQ. This CDR3 has 15 amino acids.

This clone was seen a few times. The CDR3 spells CASSQGGLFTGELFF. CDR3 nucleotides: TGTGCCAGCAGCCAAGGTGGGCTATTCACCGGGGAGCTGTTTTTT. The chain recombines TRBV3-1 (or the pseudogene TRBV3-2) with TRBJ2-2; no firm D call. The CDR3 length is 15 residues. The germline gives CDR1 LGHDT, CDR2 YNNKEL (reference sequence). Trimming removed 1 base from V and 4 bases from J, with 10 bases in between.

V gene TRBV5-6 combines with J gene TRBJ1-2; 9 nucleotides agree with TRBD1. In germline, CDR1 is SGHDT, CDR2 YYEEEE. The V segment lost 4 bases and the J segment 4 bases; nucleotides outside the gene matches: 5. This CDR3 comprises 14 residues. CDR3 in DNA: TGTGCCAGCAGCCCCGGGACAGGGACCTATGGCTACACCTTC. Translation: CASSPGTGTYGYTF.

The genes are TRBV11-1 and TRBJ2-1; TRBD2 matches at 8 bases. With 3 bases clipped from V and 8 bases from J, the junction kept 6 bases outside the gene matches. The CDR3 totals 14 residues. Germline V gives CDR1 SGHAT, CDR2 FQDESV (reference sequence). The chain's CDR3 is CASSFREGSDEQFF. CDR3 in DNA: TGTGCCAGCAGCTTTCGGGAGGGCAGCGATGAGCAGTTCTTC. Filled out from reference TRBV11-1 and TRBJ2-1, the complete variable domain reads EAEVAQSPRYKITEKSQAVAFWCDPISGHATLYWYRQILGQGPELLVQFQDESVVDDSQLPKDRFSAERLKGVDSTLKIQPAELGDSAMYLCASSFREGSDEQFFGPGTRLTVL.